This T cell receptor beta chain originates from a study of cytomegalovirus exposure and HLA in healthy donors. Study results and limitations: The authors later linked a missense DCLRE1C variant to TCR beta V- and J-gene trimming.

13 Jbeta primers and 60 Vbeta primers were used for the PCR. The protocol was immunoSEQ multiplex PCR, while the TCRdb copy is restricted to in-frame clones and leaves out a portion. The table lists around 99,000 clones, about 72% of them singletons. As regards this clone: As yet, its antigen is unknown.

Germline V gene sequence: CDR1 SGDLS, CDR2 YYNGEE. This CDR3 is built from 14 residues. The V gene lost 2 bases and the J gene lost 9 bases, with 14 bases spanning the gap. Material for sequencing was PBMCs. The rearrangement uses TRBV9 and TRBJ2-2, with D perhaps TRBD1 (5 bases). This receptor was identified in a man aged 18 to 29 in good health and CMV-seronegative. CDR3 DNA sequence: TGTGCCAGCAGCGTCGAAGTCTGGGGCCGGGAGCTGTTTTTT. As protein: CASSVEVWGRELFF. Combining the CDR3 with reference TRBV9 and TRBJ2-2 gives the whole variable domain DSGVTQTPKHLITATGQRVTLRCSPRSGDLSVYWYQQSLDQGLQFLIQYYNGEERAKGNILERFSAQQFPDLHSELNLSSLELGDSALYFCASSVEVWGRELFFGEGSRLTVL.